Following are 29 T cell receptor beta chains from one sample sequenced in a study of blood T cell repertoires in COVID-19. The data were produced by immunoSEQ multiplex PCR, yet TCRdb's version contains in-frame clones alone and is incomplete. The table includes tens of thousands of clones, around 89% detected once. Material: peripheral blood. The receptors stem from a man aged 65 to 85 with active COVID-19.

This chain uses TRBV4-1 with TRBJ2-5, with 11 bases aligning to TRBD1. The J segment lost 6 bases and the V segment lost 0 bases, leaving 3 bases of the junction unmatched. This CDR3 is built from 15 residues. CDR1 and CDR2 (germline): MGHRA, YSYEKL. The CDR3 sequence: CASSQEGTGGKTQYF. The CDR3 DNA is TGCGCCAGCAGCCAAGAGGGGACAGGGGGGAAGACCCAGTACTTC.

This chain connects TRBV27 to TRBJ1-2; no reliable D call. CDR3 length equals 18 residues. V was pared by 2 bases and J by 1 base, with 20 bases between. CDR1 and CDR2 from the germline V gene are MNHEY and SMNVEV (reference sequence). CDR3 sequence reads: CASSLLAPWAKYNYGYTF. The CDR3 nucleotides read TGTGCCAGCAGTTTACTCGCACCATGGGCCAAATATAACTATGGCTACACCTTC.

This chain links TRBV5-5 with TRBJ2-5; the match to TRBD2 covers 14 bases. The germline V gene has CDR1 SGHKS and CDR2 YYEKEE (reference sequence). J lost 2 bases, V lost 4 bases, and 7 bases had no gene match. The CDR3 covers 17 residues. The CDR3 bases are TGTGCCAGCAGCCTGCGGACTAGCGGGGGGCTTCAAGAGACCCAGTACTTC. This gives the protein CASSLRTSGGLQETQYF.

This clone was observed a single time. The chain employs TRBV18 and TRBJ2-4, with D possibly TRBD2 on 6 matching bases. V dropped 3 bases and J dropped 7 bases, with 16 bases sitting between them. The CDR3 is 15 residues long. Germline V gene data show CDR1 as KGHSH and CDR2 as LQKENI. This CDR3 reads CASSPSGDRGNIQYF. The CDR3 DNA reads TGTGCCAGCTCACCCTCTGGGGACCGGGGGAACATTCAGTACTTC.

This clone was found once. This chain links TRBV20-1 with TRBJ1-1; a weak D match, TRBD1 (5 bases). Germline V gene sequence: CDR1 DFQATT, CDR2 SNEGSKA (reference sequence). V was shortened by 6 bases and J by 7 bases, with 12 bases between the two germline ends. This CDR3 region has 11 residues. CDR3 sequence reads: CSAASGHEAFF. The CDR3 DNA reads as TGCAGTGCCGCCTCAGGGCATGAAGCTTTCTTT.

The rearrangement links TRBV2 to TRBJ1-2, with a possible D match to TRBD1 (6 bases). There are 15 residues in the CDR3. Trimming took off 5 bases at V and 8 bases at J, with 21 bases between the two ends. Germline V gene data show CDR1 as SNHLY and CDR2 as FYNNEI. CDR3: CASSPPGGGAVGYTF. The CDR3 bases are TGTGCCAGCAGTCCACCGGGCGGGGGCGCTGTGGGCTACACCTTC.

The V call is TRBV27, the J call TRBJ1-4; D not certain. Germline-derived CDR1 and CDR2 are MNHEY and SMNVEV (reference sequence). The V end lost 6 bases, the J end lost 8 bases, and 16 bases lay between the germline ends. The CDR3 contains 14 residues. CDR3 amino acids: CASRSVPGGEKLFF. The CDR3, as DNA: TGTGCCAGCAGGAGTGTACCCGGCGGCGAAAAACTGTTTTTT.

This chain links TRBV11-1 with TRBJ2-7; 9 bases match TRBD1. The CDR3 sequence is 15 residues long. Germline-derived CDR1 and CDR2 are SGHAT and FQDESV (reference sequence). V dropped 5 bases and J dropped 6; count of bases not matched to a gene: 11. CDR3 residues: CASSSSGTGSPEQYF. DNA of the CDR3: TGTGCCAGCAGCAGTTCCGGGACAGGGAGCCCCGAGCAGTACTTC.

This clone occurred once. The chain links TRBV7-2 to TRBJ2-3; no firm D call. In germline, CDR1 is SGHTA, CDR2 FQGNSA. V gave up 1 base and J gave up 3 bases, with 5 bases separating them. The CDR3 is 13 residues long. For the CDR3, the DNA is TGTGCCAGCAGCTTAGACCGGACAGATACGCAGTATTTT. This codes for CASSLDRTDTQYF.

V and J are TRBV11-2 and TRBJ2-5; 10 bases fit TRBD2. This CDR3 contains 17 residues. The V and J ends lost 4 bases and 2 bases, in that order; junction bases with no gene match: 10. Germline V gives CDR1 SGHAT, CDR2 FQNNGV. The CDR3 coding sequence is TGTGCCAGCAGCTCGGGACTAGCGTGGTTGGGGCAAGAGACCCAGTACTTC. Translation: CASSSGLAWLGQETQYF.

The rearrangement joins TRBV6-5 to TRBJ1-3; no reliable D call. Trimming removed 7 bases at V and 1 base at J, with 11 bases between. The CDR3 extends over 14 amino acids. Germline V lookup: CDR1 MNHEY, CDR2 SVGAGI. The chain's CDR3 is CASIRGPSGNTIYF. CDR3 in DNA: TGTGCCAGCATCAGAGGCCCGTCTGGAAACACCATATATTTT.

This clone occurred once. The J gene is TRBJ2-1, the V gene TRBV5-1, with TRBD2 matching over 9 bases. With V trimmed by 4 bases and J by 5 bases, 4 bases remained unmatched. In germline, CDR1 is SGHRS, CDR2 YFSETQ. This CDR3 comprises 14 residues. CDR3 amino acids: CASSRTSANNEQFF. DNA of the CDR3: TGCGCCAGCAGCCGGACTAGCGCGAACAATGAGCAGTTCTTC.

This chain connects TRBV5-6 to TRBJ2-4, with a tentative D call TRBD2 (5 bases). Trimming removed 5 bases at V and 9 bases at J, with 18 bases between. The CDR3 length is 14 residues. Germline V gives CDR1 SGHDT, CDR2 YYEEEE. The CDR3 coding sequence is TGTGCCAGCAGTTTAGAGGGCCCGCGGTTCATTCAGTACTTC. It is translated as CASSLEGPRFIQYF.

The rearrangement uses TRBV5-5 and TRBJ1-1; 12 nucleotides agree with TRBD1. The trim removed 4 bases at V and 6 bases at J, leaving 4 bases unmatched. In germline, CDR1 is SGHKS, CDR2 YYEKEE (reference sequence). The CDR3 consists of 14 residues. CDR3 protein: CASSQGTGGAEAFF. The DNA for the CDR3 is TGTGCCAGCAGCCAAGGGACAGGGGGCGCTGAAGCTTTCTTT.

There are a few counts of this clone. J is TRBJ1-5 and V is TRBV5-5; 7 bases are a match to TRBD1. There are 16 residues in the CDR3. J gave up 5 bases and V 2 bases, and 10 bases lay outside the gene matches. The germline gives CDR1 SGHKS, CDR2 YYEKEE (reference sequence). The CDR3: CASSFTGDLLYQPQHF. CDR3 nucleotides: TGTGCCAGCAGCTTCACAGGGGACCTCCTCTATCAGCCCCAGCATTTT.

The V call is TRBV12-3 or TRBV12-4, the J call TRBJ2-3; TRBD2 matches at 9 bases. The V segment lost 5 bases and the J segment 9 bases; nucleotides outside the gene matches: 6. CDR3 length: 13 amino acids. This chain's CDR3 is CASSPQTSGTQYF. The CDR3, as DNA: TGTGCCAGCAGTCCCCAGACTAGCGGCACGCAGTATTTT.

The V and J genes are TRBV6-1 and TRBJ1-1; 9 nucleotides line up with TRBD1. CDR1 and CDR2 from the germline V gene are MNHNS and SASEGT. Trimming cost V 5 bases and J 0 bases; bases outside gene matches: 7. CDR3 size: 16 residues. The CDR3 DNA is TGTGCCAGCAGTAAAGTACAGGGGGCCATGAACACTGAAGCTTTCTTT. Translation: CASSKVQGAMNTEAFF.

This clone was recorded only once. The V and J genes are TRBV19 and TRBJ2-3; D not certain. Trimming took 7 bases from V and 4 from J, leaving 15 bases between them. The CDR3 extends over 14 amino acids. Germline V gene sequence: CDR1 LNHDA, CDR2 SQIVND (reference sequence). The CDR3 DNA reads TGTGCCAGTACCCCACGACAAATAGCAGATACGCAGTATTTT. This encodes CASTPRQIADTQYF.

The rearrangement joins TRBV5-5 to TRBJ1-1, with 9 bases fitting TRBD1. This CDR3 contains 18 residues. The junction had 14 bases not matched to a gene; V was cut back by 4 bases and J by 1 base. Germline values: CDR1 SGHKS, CDR2 YYEKEE (reference sequence). The CDR3 nucleotides are TGTGCCAGCAGCGCGGGACAGGGCCCTCCCAGAGGGAACACTGAAGCTTTCTTT. This sequence encodes CASSAGQGPPRGNTEAFF.

A single count supports this clone. V gene TRBV2 combines with J gene TRBJ2-2; possibly TRBD2 for D (6 bases). Trimming stripped 7 bases from V and 7 bases from J, with 10 bases between. Germline V gene data show CDR1 as SNHLY and CDR2 as FYNNEI. The CDR3 length is 12 residues. CDR3 DNA: TGTGCCAGCAAAGGACTAAACGGGGAGCTGTTTTTT. Its protein is CASKGLNGELFF.

The gene calls are TRBV19 and TRBJ2-3; the D gene is possibly TRBD2 (5 bases). This CDR3 contains 14 residues. Per germline, CDR1 LNHDA and CDR2 SQIVND (reference sequence). V lost 7 bases and J lost 0, with 11 bases in between. CDR3 protein: CASNSAASTDTQYF. The CDR3 region has the DNA TGTGCCAGTAACTCAGCGGCTAGCACAGATACGCAGTATTTT.

This clone was observed a few times. V usage is TRBV11-2 and J usage is TRBJ1-5; weak D call: TRBD1 (6 bases). Germline CDR1 is SGHAT and CDR2 is FQNNGV. V was cut by 4 bases and J by 3 bases, with 16 bases left in between. This CDR3 is built from 16 residues. DNA for the CDR3: TGTGCCAGCAGCTCCGGGGGGCCAGGTATCAATCAGCCCCAGCATTTT. Translating it yields CASSSGGPGINQPQHF.

This chain links TRBV30 with TRBJ2-1; perhaps TRBD2 as D (6 bases). Trimming left V 5 bases short and J 6 bases short, with 17 bases between. The germline V gene encodes CDR1 GTSNPN and CDR2 SVGIG (reference sequence). This CDR3 has 14 residues. CDR3 sequence (DNA): TGTGCCTGGGTTCTCTTTGGGACTGTCAATGAGCAGTTCTTC. Protein: CAWVLFGTVNEQFF.

The chain has TRBV5-8 and TRBJ1-6; 7 bases agree with TRBD1. The CDR3 is 14 residues long. Germline loops: CDR1 SGHTS, CDR2 YDEGEE. J lost 7 bases, V lost 3 bases, and 4 bases had no gene match. The CDR3 DNA follows: TGTGCCAGCAGCTCGAGACAGGGAAATTCACCCCTCCACTTT. Protein: CASSSRQGNSPLHF.

The chain carries TRBV7-9 and TRBJ1-1; D unclear. The CDR3 is 19 amino acids. Deletions cut 2 bases from V and 0 bases from J, with 22 bases between. Germline CDR1 is SEHNR and CDR2 is FQNEAQ (reference sequence). The CDR3 region has the DNA TGTGCCAGCAGCTTATTCGGCACAACTGGGAGGCATATGAACACTGAAGCTTTCTTT. Encoded protein: CASSLFGTTGRHMNTEAFF.

This clone was detected only once. This chain joins TRBV10-3 and TRBJ2-1; 14 nucleotides agree with TRBD2. J was trimmed by 6 bases and V by 4 bases; bases with no gene match: 11. CDR1 and CDR2 (germline): ENHRY, SYGVKD. This CDR3 comprises 18 residues. CDR3: CAISALRGLAGEGNEQFF. The CDR3, as DNA: TGTGCCATCAGTGCTCTACGGGGACTAGCGGGAGAAGGCAATGAGCAGTTCTTC.

This chain connects TRBV2 to TRBJ2-7, with 9 positions matching TRBD1. Germline CDR1 and CDR2: SNHLY and FYNNEI. The length of the CDR3 is 13 residues. J lost 4 bases, V lost 6 bases, and 4 bases had no gene match. In nucleotides, the CDR3 is TGTGCCAGCAGGGGACAGGGAGTTTACGAGCAGTACTTC. Its translation is CASRGQGVYEQYF.

This chain connects TRBV6-4 to TRBJ2-5, with 8 bases matching TRBD1. This CDR3 region has 14 residues. Germline CDR1 is MRHNA and CDR2 is SNTAGT. With V trimmed by 5 bases and J by 4 bases, 6 bases remained unmatched. The CDR3 here is CASSPTGGGETQYF. DNA for the CDR3: TGTGCCAGCAGTCCCACAGGGGGAGGAGAGACCCAGTACTTC.

The chain has TRBV5-1 and TRBJ1-1, with a possible D match to TRBD1 (6 bases). The CDR3 loop spans 14 amino acids. From germline, CDR1 is SGHRS and CDR2 YFSETQ. With 5 bases removed from V and 1 base from J, the gap between germline ends came to 12 bases. Here the CDR3 DNA reads TGCGCCAGCAGACGAACAGGGACGAACACTGAAGCTTTCTTT. Encoded protein: CASRRTGTNTEAFF.